This TCR beta chain comes out of a study of response to subunit inactivated influenza vaccine. Notes on the study in general: There was a suggestion from the authors that each seasonal influenza vaccination recruits few new T cells.

TCRdb ran MiXCR on the RT-PCR reads and lists one entry per CDR3 protein. This repertoire shows hundreds of thousands of distinct CDR3 sequences, roughly 8.2% found once; its top ten account for roughly 13%. This clonotype occurred a few times. The antigen is undetermined. The V end lost 0 bases, the J end lost 2 bases, and 14 bases lay between the germline ends. Germline V gives CDR1 DFQATT, CDR2 SNEGSKA (reference sequence). CDR3 length: 16 residues. The sequence derives from a man aged 45-69 years who received an inactivated influenza vaccine. The rearrangement uses TRBV20-1 and TRBJ1-5; D is unclear. The sample here was PBMCs from blood, taken about 23 months after vaccination. The CDR3 nucleotides read TGCAGTGCTAGAGATCCTAATGGGGAGGGCAATCAGCCCCAGCATTTT. Amino acid sequence: CSARDPNGEGNQPQHF.